A single sample gave rise to the 8 T cell receptor beta chains below, sequenced in a study of PD-1 blockade in classical Hodgkin lymphoma. The repertoire was sequenced with immunoSEQ multiplex PCR; TCRdb's copy has only in-frame clones and lacks some. In the table there are under 80,000 clones, 70% to 75% of which are singletons. Every one of the patients relapsed after autologous stem cell transplantation (brentuximab vedotin exposure was variable). Sequenced here: peripheral blood mononuclear cells (PBMCs), sampled before the second cycle of nivolumab. The receptors come from a human donor with classical Hodgkin lymphoma.

The chain combines TRBV18 with TRBJ1-2; no clear D. There are 12 residues in the CDR3. The germline V gene has CDR1 KGHSH and CDR2 LQKENI. V lost 6 bases to trimming and J lost 6 bases, with 11 bases between them. CDR3 residues: CASSPNRDGYTF. CDR3 in DNA: TGTGCCAGCTCTCCGAATCGCGATGGCTACACCTTC. The full variable domain, its missing parts supplied by reference TRBV18 and TRBJ1-2, is NAGVMQNPRHLVRRRGQEARLRCSPMKGHSHVYWYRQLPEEGLKFMVYLQKENIIDESGMPKERFSAEFPKEGPSILRIQQVVRGDSAAYFCASSPNRDGYTFGSGTRLTVV.

This chain connects TRBV7-9 to TRBJ2-3; D unresolved. CDR3 length equals 14 residues. Trimming stripped 8 bases from V and 6 bases from J, with 18 bases between. Germline CDR1 reads SEHNR; CDR2 reads FQNEAQ (reference sequence). In DNA, the CDR3 is TGTGCCAGCGACACGGGCAAGAATTCGGATACGCAGTATTTT. It encodes CASDTGKNSDTQYF.

This clone was observed a handful of times. V gene TRBV5-1 combines with J gene TRBJ1-4; no reliable D call. From germline, CDR1 is SGHRS and CDR2 YFSETQ. The V and J ends lost 0 bases and 8 bases respectively, with 11 bases between them. CDR3 length: 14 residues. The CDR3 loop reads CASSLESPEEKLFF. CDR3 coding DNA: TGCGCCAGCAGCTTGGAATCGCCAGAAGAAAAACTGTTTTTT.

V is TRBV19 and J is TRBJ1-1; D gene uncertain. Trimming shortened V by 7 bases and J by 0 bases, and 12 bases separated the two germline ends. The CDR3 extends over 14 amino acids. The germline gives CDR1 LNHDA, CDR2 SQIVND (reference sequence). The chain's CDR3 is CASTLTSLNTEAFF. The CDR3 bases are TGTGCCAGTACCCTGACAAGTTTGAACACTGAAGCTTTCTTT.

The chain couples TRBV5-6 to TRBJ2-1; 8 positions agree with TRBD2. Germline lookup yields CDR1 SGHDT and CDR2 YYEEEE. The CDR3 covers 15 residues. The trim removed 0 bases at V and 7 bases at J, leaving 6 bases unmatched. The CDR3 DNA reads as TGTGCCAGCAGCTTGGCTAGCGGGCGGCTAAATGAGCAGTTCTTC. Translating gives CASSLASGRLNEQFF.

This rearrangement joins TRBV30 to TRBJ1-2; 9 bases match TRBD1. Germline CDR1 reads GTSNPN; CDR2 reads SVGIG (reference sequence). The ends lost 2 bases at V and 6 bases at J; junction bases unmatched: 7. The CDR3 spans 14 residues. CDR3 sequence reads: CAWSQGGTGNGYTF. For the CDR3, the DNA is TGTGCCTGGAGTCAGGGGGGGACAGGGAATGGCTACACCTTC.

This clone was seen a single time. Within the sample, other DNA sequences also encode this same CDR3. The V call is TRBV28, the J call TRBJ1-1; D is possibly TRBD1 (5 bases). The CDR3 is 13 residues long. V shed 3 bases and J shed 1 base, with 6 bases lying between them. Germline loops: CDR1 MDHEN, CDR2 SYDVKM. The CDR3 DNA is TGTGCCAGCAGTTTGGGGCCGAACACTGAAGCTTTCTTT. As protein: CASSLGPNTEAFF.

The chain carries TRBV6-6 and TRBJ1-5; D remains ambiguous. CDR3 length: 16 residues. Trimming cost V 6 bases and J 0 bases, with 15 bases left between them. The germline V gene encodes CDR1 MNHNY and CDR2 SVGAGI (reference sequence). CDR3 DNA sequence: TGTGCCAGCAGACTGCTGGGCCCAGATAGCAATCAGCCCCAGCATTTT. Amino acids: CASRLLGPDSNQPQHF.